The 7 T cell receptor beta chains given below trace back to one sample, sequenced in a study of blood T cell repertoires in COVID-19. This table comes from immunoSEQ multiplex PCR, and its TCRdb copy is limited to in-frame clones, with some not included. This sample carries a few hundred thousand clones, approximately 88% of them seen once, and the ten largest clones take over 3%. The sample was PBMCs or T cells enriched from blood (not recorded which). These receptors came from a woman between 35 and 50 years old who had been exposed to COVID-19.

The chain has TRBV5-4 and TRBJ2-3; 8 bases match TRBD2. With 5 bases clipped from V and 3 bases from J, the junction kept 2 bases outside the gene matches. Per the germline V gene, CDR1 is SGHNT and CDR2 is YYREEE (reference sequence). CDR3 length equals 13 residues. CDR3 residues: CASRIAGTDTQYF. The DNA for the CDR3 is TGTGCCAGCAGAATAGCGGGGACAGATACGCAGTATTTT.

This rearrangement joins TRBV5-4 to TRBJ2-2; the match to TRBD2 covers 10 bases. V shed 5 bases and J 0 bases; nucleotides not matched to a gene: 1. Germline V gene sequence: CDR1 SGHNT, CDR2 YYREEE (reference sequence). The CDR3 extends over 15 amino acids. DNA for the CDR3: TGTGCCAGCAGAGCGGGGGGGGCGAACACCGGGGAGCTGTTTTTT. This translates into CASRAGGANTGELFF.

This chain uses TRBV6-5 with TRBJ2-2, with 7 nucleotides matching TRBD2. The CDR3 covers 14 residues. V lost 3 bases to trimming and J lost 6 bases; unmatched junction nucleotides: 4. CDR1 is MNHEY, CDR2 SVGAGI, per germline. CDR3 protein: CASSYNGGAGELFF. In DNA, the CDR3 is TGTGCCAGCAGTTATAATGGGGGGGCCGGGGAGCTGTTTTTT.

The rearrangement links TRBV19 to TRBJ1-2; D uncertain. CDR3 length: 16 amino acids. CDR1 and CDR2 (germline): LNHDA, SQIVND (reference sequence). V was cut by 0 bases and J by 2 bases, with 13 bases left in between. This CDR3 is CASSIEPSGRNYGYTF. The CDR3 DNA follows: TGTGCCAGTAGTATAGAGCCAAGCGGACGGAACTATGGCTACACCTTC.

CDR3 loop: CAWSVGTLVYNEQFF. CDR3 DNA sequence: TGTGCCTGGAGTGTAGGAACACTAGTCTACAATGAGCAGTTCTTC. The V gene is TRBV30, the J gene TRBJ2-1; perhaps TRBD2 as D (5 bases). CDR3 length: 15 residues. V dropped 0 bases and J dropped 3 bases, with 12 bases sitting between them. Germline assignment: CDR1 GTSNPN and CDR2 SVGIG (reference sequence).

The chain recombines TRBV7-2 with TRBJ1-3; D uncertain. Looked up from germline, CDR1 is SGHTA and CDR2 is FQGNSA. CDR3 length: 18 amino acids. The V gene lost 1 base and the J gene lost 0 bases, with 16 bases spanning the gap. The CDR3 region is CASSLVSPTGSSGNTIYF. CDR3 coding DNA: TGTGCCAGCAGCTTAGTAAGCCCCACGGGAAGCTCTGGAAACACCATATATTTT.

This chain links TRBV10-2 with TRBJ1-3, with D hard to call. Per the germline V gene, CDR1 is WSHSY and CDR2 is SAAADI. Trimming shortened V by 6 bases and J by 1 base, and 7 bases separated the two germline ends. There are 13 residues in the CDR3. The DNA of the CDR3 is TGCGCCAGCAGCGGGTCGTCTGGAAACACCATATATTTT. This codes for CASSGSSGNTIYF.